This is a list of T cell receptor beta chains from one sample in a study of molecular identifiers for immune sequencing clone quantification. TCRdb ran MiXCR on the PCR reads and lists one entry per CDR3 protein. The data contain approximately 680,000 distinct CDR3 sequences, 25% of them singletons. Sequenced input: naive CD8+ T cells from blood, with Jurkat cell RNA spiked in. These receptors came from a human donor in good health. Some libraries in this study had Jurkat cell RNA spiked in. Each CDR3 is given with its conserved first and last residue. A D gene is named only where the DNA matches it firmly. The listing skips clone size in some rows; elsewhere it reads once, few, many or a size class.

TRBV6-2/TRBV6-3	NA	NA	TRBJ2-5	TGTGCCAGCACGGCTAGCGTGACCTGGGAGACCCAGTACTTC	CASTASVTWETQYF
TRBV4-3	many	NA	TRBJ2-5	TGCGCCAGCAGCCAAGACTCACGCGGGGAGACCCAGTACTTC	CASSQDSRGETQYF
TRBV11-2	many	NA	TRBJ2-3	TGTGCCAGCCAGGGGTTAGATACGCAGTATTTT	CASQGLDTQYF
TRBV12-5	few	NA	TRBJ2-1	TGTGCTAGTGGTTTGTTACGGGGCGATGAGCAGTTCTTC	CASGLLRGDEQFF
TRBV5-3	few	NA	TRBJ1-1	TGTGCCAGCAGCTTGGCGGGGACGGTGGCTGCTGAAGCTTTCTTT	CASSLAGTVAAEAFF
TRBV7-9	many	TRBD1	TRBJ2-3	TGTGCCAGCAGCGGACAGGGGGGTCCAGATACGCAGTATTTT	CASSGQGGPDTQYF
TRBV5-1	NA	NA	TRBJ1-2	TGCGCCAGCGGCTTATCACAGAATATTAACTATGGCTACACCTTC	CASGLSQNINYGYTF
TRBV7-2	NA	TRBD1	TRBJ2-7	TGTGCCCGCAGCCTAGGGACAGGGTTTCCCTACGAGCAGTACTTC	CARSLGTGFPYEQYF
TRBV20-1	many	NA	TRBJ2-7	TGCAGTGCTAGACCCAGGAGCTCCTACGAGCAGTACTTC	CSARPRSSYEQYF
TRBV10-2	many	NA	TRBJ1-1	TGCGCCAGCGGAGGCTGGGGCACTGAAGCTTTCTTT	CASGGWGTEAFF
TRBV6-6	many	TRBD1	TRBJ2-3	TGTGCCAGCAGTGCACCGGGACAGGCGGAGGAGCGCACAGATACGCAGTATTTT	CASSAPGQAEERTDTQYF
TRBV20-1	few	NA	TRBJ2-7	TGCAGTGTTACAGAAACCTACGAGCAGTACTTC	CSVTETYEQYF
TRBV6-2/TRBV6-3	NA	TRBD2	TRBJ2-5	TGTGCCAGCAGTCCGGGACTAGCGAAGGAGACCCAGTACTTC	CASSPGLAKETQYF
TRBV7-9	few	NA	TRBJ2-7	TGTGCCAGCAGCTATACGGGGCTTCCCTACGAGCAGTACTTC	CASSYTGLPYEQYF